These 24 T cell receptor beta chains were sequenced from one sample in a study of blood T cells in healthy people across ages. The authors ran a second PCR of about 6 to 11 cycles using a sample-barcoded 5' primer and a J-beta primer mix. TCRdb redid the calling of the 5' RACE reads with MiXCR, one entry per CDR3 protein. Of approximately 940,000 distinct CDR3 sequences detected, 48% appear once; the ten largest clones hold over 10%. Sequencing was carried out using blood. The receptors come from a man younger than 40 in good health.

Regarding this clonotype: At one end, the junction sequence differs from germline, possibly due to a read error. The chain has TRBV7-8 and TRBJ2-7; 8 bases agree with TRBD2. This CDR3 is built from 16 residues. Germline assignment: CDR1 SGHVS and CDR2 FQNEAQ. The CDR3 spells CASSLGPAGVSYVQYF. The CDR3, as DNA: TGTGCCAGCAGCTTAGGGCCAGCGGGGGTGTCCTACGTGCAGTACTTC.

The J gene is TRBJ2-1, the V gene TRBV3-1; TRBD2 matches at 9 bases. From germline, CDR1 is LGHDT and CDR2 YNNKEL (reference sequence). This CDR3 has 13 residues. Germline trimming cut 10 bases from V and 9 bases from J; bases unmatched to any gene: 10. The CDR3 is CATMAGGPPEQFF. CDR3 sequence (DNA): TGTGCCACCATGGCGGGGGGGCCTCCTGAGCAGTTCTTC.

The CDR3 reads CASSYVRGGRTEQFF. For the CDR3, the DNA is TGTGCCAGCAGTTACGTGCGGGGGGGGAGGACTGAGCAGTTCTTC. This chain links TRBV6-5 with TRBJ2-1; 9 nucleotides match TRBD2. Germline CDR1 MNHEY, CDR2 SVGAGI. The CDR3 runs to 15 residues. The junction had 8 bases not matched to a gene; V was cut back by 2 bases and J by 9 bases.

The chain has TRBV9 and TRBJ2-3; 12 bases match TRBD2. This CDR3 region has 17 residues. The germline gives CDR1 SGDLS, CDR2 YYNGEE. Trimming at V came to 5 bases and at J to 0 bases, leaving 7 bases not matched to a gene. CDR3 DNA sequence: TGTGCCAGCAGGAAAGCTGGACTAGCGGGGAGCACAGATACGCAGTATTTT. It codes for CASRKAGLAGSTDTQYF.

This clonotype was counted between two and nine times. The V gene is TRBV9, the J gene TRBJ2-5, with 7 bases identical to TRBD2. The ends lost 1 base at V and 0 bases at J; junction bases unmatched: 6. From germline, CDR1 is SGDLS and CDR2 YYNGEE. The CDR3 sequence is 16 residues long. CDR3 residues: CASSVNPGGNQETQYF. The CDR3 DNA reads TGTGCCAGCAGCGTAAACCCCGGGGGGAACCAAGAGACCCAGTACTTC.

The chain employs TRBV3-1 and TRBJ1-5; no clear D gene. Per germline, CDR1 LGHDT and CDR2 YNNKEL (reference sequence). V was cut by 5 bases and J by 6 bases, with 14 bases left in between. The CDR3 consists of 14 residues. The CDR3 sequence is CASSAGRASQPQHF. In DNA form, the CDR3 reads TGTGCCAGCAGCGCGGGGAGGGCGAGTCAGCCCCAGCATTTT.

The rearrangement joins TRBV7-2 to TRBJ2-1; possibly TRBD2 for D (6 bases). Per germline, CDR1 SGHTA and CDR2 FQGNSA. This CDR3 has 14 amino acids. CDR3 residues: CVNSPARGVNEQFF. As DNA, the CDR3 is TGTGTCAACAGCCCCGCTCGCGGGGTCAATGAGCAGTTCTTC.

The chain couples TRBV13 to TRBJ1-6; D is ambiguous. V was cut by 5 bases and J by 2 bases, with 13 bases left in between. This CDR3 comprises 16 residues. Germline V lookup: CDR1 PRHDT, CDR2 FYEKMQ (reference sequence). The CDR3 nucleotides are TGTGCCAGCAGCGAAGACGGGAGCCCCTATAATTCACCCCTCCACTTT. Amino acids: CASSEDGSPYNSPLHF.

The J gene is TRBJ1-5, the V gene TRBV2; no clear D. CDR1 is SNHLY, CDR2 FYNNEI, per germline. V lost 9 bases, J lost 2 bases, and 8 bases lay in between. The CDR3 is 12 residues long. CDR3: CARGNGNQPQHF. CDR3 DNA: TGTGCCAGAGGTAACGGCAATCAGCCCCAGCATTTT. The full variable domain, completed using reference TRBV2 and TRBJ1-5, is EPEVTQTPSHQVTQMGQEVILRCVPISNHLYFYWYRQILGQKVEFLVSFYNNEISEKSEIFDDQFSVERPDGSNFTLKIRSTKLEDSAMYFCARGNGNQPQHFGDGTRLSIL.

This clonotype was recorded once. The chain uses TRBV3-1 and TRBJ2-1; D is perhaps TRBD2 (6 bases). CDR3 length: 16 amino acids. In germline, CDR1 is LGHDT, CDR2 YNNKEL (reference sequence). V was cut by 0 bases and J by 3 bases, with 12 bases left in between. CDR3 in DNA: TGTGCCAGCAGCCAAGATCGGGGGTCGGGCTACAATGAGCAGTTCTTC. Translated: CASSQDRGSGYNEQFF.

In its sample, this clonotype was seen a few times. The J gene is TRBJ1-4, the V gene TRBV2; tentatively, D is TRBD1 (6 bases). V was shortened by 4 bases and J by 1 base, with 10 bases between the two germline ends. The CDR3 extends over 15 amino acids. Germline lookup yields CDR1 SNHLY and CDR2 FYNNEI. CDR3 sequence (DNA): TGTGCCAGCAGTGCACAGGGTTTAACTAATGAAAAACTGTTTTTT. This translates into CASSAQGLTNEKLFF.

Many counts were recorded for this clonotype. The rearrangement joins TRBV29-1 to TRBJ2-7; 7 bases are shared with TRBD2. J lost 4 bases, V lost 0 bases, and 6 bases had no gene match. In germline, CDR1 is SQVTM, CDR2 ANQGSEA. There are 14 residues in the CDR3. DNA of the CDR3: TGCAGCGTTGAAGATGGCAGGGAGGGTTACGAGCAGTACTTC. It translates to CSVEDGREGYEQYF.

This clonotype was detected once. V is TRBV28 and J is TRBJ1-4, with D possibly being TRBD1 (6 bases). The CDR3 is 16 amino acids. Trimming removed 3 bases at V and 1 base at J, with 12 bases between. Per germline, CDR1 MDHEN and CDR2 SYDVKM. The CDR3 bases are TGTGCCAGCAGTTTGAGAGACAGGAGAACTAATGAAAAACTGTTTTTT. Protein product: CASSLRDRRTNEKLFF. Supplemented by reference TRBV28 and TRBJ1-4, the full variable domain reads DVKVTQSSRYLVKRTGEKVFLECVQDMDHENMFWYRQDPGLGLRLIYFSYDVKMKEKGDIPEGYSVSREKKERFSLILESASTNQTSMYLCASSLRDRRTNEKLFFGSGTQLSVL.

This clonotype was recorded once. The chain couples TRBV9 to TRBJ2-1; 10 positions match TRBD1. The J call is doubtful: the DNA matches TRBJ2-7 better. CDR3 length equals 15 residues. Germline CDR1 is SGDLS and CDR2 is YYNGEE. CDR3 sequence: CASSAGTGEYNEQYF. The CDR3 region has the DNA TGTGCCAGCAGCGCCGGGACAGGGGAATACAATGAGCAGTACTTC.

As to this clonotype: A read error may produce the germline difference seen at one junction end. This sequence joins TRBV3-1 and TRBJ2-1; D not resolved. CDR3 length: 16 amino acids. Germline loops: CDR1 LGHDT, CDR2 YNNKEL (reference sequence). The CDR3 loop is CTSSPSRRSSYNEQFF. CDR3 in DNA: TGTACCAGCAGCCCCTCTCGGCGCAGCTCCTACAATGAGCAGTTCTTC.

The rearrangement uses TRBV3-1 and TRBJ1-1; D ambiguous. V lost 1 base and J lost 4, with 13 bases in between. The CDR3 runs 15 residues. Germline loops: CDR1 LGHDT, CDR2 YNNKEL (reference sequence). The CDR3 is CASSQGRTLRTEAFF. The CDR3 DNA reads as TGTGCCAGCAGCCAAGGCCGAACCCTCCGCACTGAAGCTTTCTTT.

The CDR3 spells CASSFGTTRTLYSNQPQHF. In DNA form, the CDR3 reads TGTGCCAGCAGTTTTGGTACAACCCGGACCCTGTATAGCAATCAGCCCCAGCATTTT. This chain uses TRBV6-2 or TRBV6-3 with TRBJ1-5, with D hard to call. The germline CDR1 and CDR2 sequences are MNHEY and SVGEGT. The CDR3 is 19 amino acids. Trimming took 4 bases from V and 0 from J, leaving 22 bases between them.

V usage is TRBV9 and J usage is TRBJ1-1, with D hard to call. Trimming left V 0 bases short and J 7 bases short, with 16 bases between. The germline CDR1 and CDR2 sequences are SGDLS and YYNGEE. The CDR3 is 15 amino acids. The CDR3 DNA reads TGTGCCAGCAGCGTAGTGGCTTTTGGGGAGTATGAAGCTTTCTTT. Translation: CASSVVAFGEYEAFF.

This rearrangement joins TRBV2 to TRBJ2-7; D may be TRBD2 (6 bases). This CDR3 region has 15 residues. Germline V gives CDR1 SNHLY, CDR2 FYNNEI. Trimming took off 6 bases at V and 2 bases at J, with 17 bases between the two ends. This CDR3 is CASSLDGGGTYEQYF. The CDR3 nucleotides are TGTGCCAGCAGCCTTGACGGGGGTGGGACCTACGAGCAGTACTTC.

This clonotype turned up a few times. The V gene is TRBV29-1, the J gene TRBJ2-1; 9 bases fit TRBD2. This CDR3 spans 13 amino acids. Trimming took 4 bases from V and 9 from J; bases not matched to a gene: 7. The germline CDR1 and CDR2 sequences are SQVTM and ANQGSEA. The CDR3 loop is CSVGGTSLTEQFF. The CDR3 DNA reads as TGCAGCGTTGGCGGGACTAGCTTAACTGAGCAGTTCTTC.

Only a few counts were recorded for this clonotype. The rearrangement links TRBV20-1 to TRBJ2-3; 7 positions agree with TRBD2. J was trimmed by 2 bases and V by 5 bases; bases with no gene match: 10. CDR1 and CDR2 from the germline V gene are DFQATT and SNEGSKA (reference sequence). The CDR3 contains 15 residues. The CDR3 bases are TGCAGTGCTGGCCGGGGACTACCGAACACAGATACGCAGTATTTT. Its translation: CSAGRGLPNTDTQYF.

The V and J genes are TRBV7-9 and TRBJ2-1, with TRBD2 matching over 7 bases. CDR3 length: 15 amino acids. From germline, CDR1 is SEHNR and CDR2 FQNEAQ (reference sequence). After removal of 1 base from V and 4 bases from J, the junction contained 4 bases not matched to a gene. The CDR3 reads CASSLGTSEYNEQFF. DNA for the CDR3: TGTGCCAGCAGCTTAGGGACTAGTGAGTACAATGAGCAGTTCTTC.

Comment on this clonotype: The junction does not match germline at one end; this may be a read error. The rearrangement uses TRBV20-1 and TRBJ2-1; no reliable D call. Germline V gene data show CDR1 as DFQATT and CDR2 as SNEGSKA (reference sequence). This CDR3 contains 14 residues. The DNA of the CDR3 is TGCAGTGCGAGAGACTTAGACTCCTACAATGAGCAGTTCTTC. It translates to CSARDLDSYNEQFF.

This clonotype was counted many times. The V and J genes are TRBV7-9 and TRBJ2-7, with D perhaps TRBD1 (6 bases). The ends were cut back, 5 bases at V and 0 bases at J, with 11 bases in the middle. Germline CDR1 is SEHNR and CDR2 is FQNEAQ (reference sequence). CDR3 length: 14 amino acids. Here the CDR3 reads CASSPTGSSYEQYF. The CDR3 nucleotides read TGTGCCAGCAGCCCTACAGGGAGCTCCTACGAGCAGTACTTC. The full variable domain, rest sourced from reference TRBV7-9 and TRBJ2-7, is DTGVSQNPRHKITKRGQNVTFRCDPISEHNRLYWYRQTLGQGPEFLTYFQNEAQLEKSRLLSDRFSAERPKGSFSTLEIQRTEQGDSAMYLCASSPTGSSYEQYFGPGTRLTVT.